Listed here is a single T cell receptor beta chain. As yet, its antigen is unknown. The data stem from a study of vaccination and CD4 T cells after COVID-19. V gave up 6 bases and J gave up 3 bases, with 17 bases separating them. The CDR3 extends over 14 amino acids. The germline V gene has CDR1 DFQATT and CDR2 SNEGSKA (reference sequence). Cultured CD4+ T cells had their DNA profiled by the Oncomine TCR Beta short-read assay. TCRdb re-derived calls from the PCR reads in MiXCR, one entry per CDR3 protein. Counted here are 20,000 or so distinct CDR3 sequences, about 50% occurring once; the ten biggest clones make up roughly 14%. Treatment here: approximately nine-day PBMC culture with coronavirus spike peptide pools or control peptides (ViraFEST assay). By negative selection, CD4+ T cells were isolated once culture had run for about 10 days.

The chain recombines TRBV20-1 with TRBJ2-5; TRBD1 might be the D (5 bases). This clonotype was obtained from a human donor with COVID-19. Material: cultured CD4+ T cells from blood. CDR3 bases: TGCAGTGCAGCGAGCGACCAGGGAAAAGAGACCCAGTACTTC. It translates to CSAASDQGKETQYF.